The sequence of this TCR beta chain was determined in a study of CD8 T cells in Susac syndrome. The sequenced target, TCR beta, came from blood CD8+ and CD4+ T cells. As controls, healthy donors matched for age and sex were used. The CD8+ and CD4+ T cells were isolated magnetically using a negative isolation approach, whereas the TEMRA cells were enriched by FACS. Roughly 0.45 to 1 ug RNA was reverse transcribed with random hexamers. A multiplex approach, immunoSEQ multiplex PCR, amplified TCR beta CDR3 across 54 Vbeta and 13 Jbeta. TCRdb reprocessed the immunoSEQ multiplex PCR reads with MiXCR, giving one entry per CDR3 protein. The table lists approximately 120,000 distinct CDR3 sequences, about 93% of them singletons. CDR3 length: 13 residues. Looked up from germline, CDR1 is ENHRY and CDR2 is SYGVKD. Trimming cost V 3 bases and J 7 bases, with 10 bases left between them.

V usage is TRBV10-3 and J usage is TRBJ1-5; D remains unclear. The specimen sequenced was CD4+ T cells from PBMCs. The source of this sequence is a human donor in good health. CDR3 in DNA: TGTGCCATCAGTGACGGAGATTGGCAGCCCCAGCATTTT. Residues: CAISDGDWQPQHF.